The source of this TCR beta chain is a study of monozygotic twins with inflammatory bowel disease. Whole-study results and caveats: Clonotype sharing was lower in IBD patients than healthy twins, most markedly with disease activity.

The template switching step added UMIs that contained a 6-nucleotide sample barcode. TCRdb re-called the 5' RACE reads, yielding one record per CDR3 amino acid sequence without DNA. The sample table sets out a few hundred thousand distinct CDR3 sequences. Every single donor had an approximately 2.3 ml blood sample drawn. Whole blood that had not undergone T cell sorting provided the isolated total RNA. To note about this clonotype: Its antigen remains unidentified.

Sequencing was done on a sample of blood. The origin of this receptor is a human donor with ulcerative colitis or Crohn's disease, or a healthy co-twin of an affected twin (not recorded which).

CDR3 protein: CASSLYAVGVYEQYF. V and J are TRBV5-1 and TRBJ2-7. The CDR3 totals 15 residues. The germline V gene encodes CDR1 SGHRS and CDR2 YFSETQ.